Described below is a single T cell receptor (beta chain) sequence and its context. Its matching antigen is unknown. This entry belongs to a study of Ad26.COV2.S vaccination and SARS-CoV-2 variants. Across the whole study: By the intramuscular route, Ad26.COV2.S was given once, or twice 56 days apart.

Study-wide points: Non-spike TCR breadth did not differ much between vaccine and placebo recipients.

Method: immunoSEQ multiplex PCR; TCRdb's copy keeps in-frame clones and lacks some. The table includes hundreds of thousands of clones, about 90% detected once. Trimming pared 2 bases from V and 7 bases from J, leaving 12 bases between. The CDR3 is made up of 14 amino acids. The germline V gene encodes CDR1 SEHNR and CDR2 FQNEAQ (reference sequence). The treatment was: some 20 received Ad26.COV2.S at low or high dose, single or two shots; 5 received placebo; per-sample allocation not given. Specimens were obtained on day 63 following the first vaccine or placebo injection. The donor was a Boston adult aged 18-55 years.

The V call is TRBV7-9, the J call TRBJ1-5, with D perhaps matching TRBD1 (5 bases). This TCR derives from a person aged 18-65 years who received the Ad26.COV2.S COVID-19 vaccine or a placebo. The sequenced sample was peripheral blood, obtained in a trial of Ad26.COV2.S vaccine versus placebo. The CDR3 region is CASSLQGNGQPQHF. As DNA, the CDR3 is TGTGCCAGCAGCTTACAGGGAAACGGGCAGCCCCAGCATTTT.